The 29 T cell receptor beta chains in this list originate from one sample, sequenced in a study of beta chain features in type 1 diabetes. Expressed TCRB transcripts were sequenced, since all the RNA that had been isolated was reverse transcribed. The method was immunoSEQ multiplex PCR; TCRdb's version includes in-frame clones alone and lacks a portion of them. The sample carries fewer than 650,000 clones, 15% to 19% recorded once. The specimen sequenced was naive CD4+ T cells from blood. These receptor sequences come from a man aged 18-30 years in good health.

The chain couples TRBV7-2 to TRBJ1-3; D unresolved. The CDR3 sequence is 14 residues long. The V gene lost 4 bases and the J gene lost 4 bases, with 11 bases spanning the gap. Germline CDR1 is SGHTA and CDR2 is FQGNSA. As DNA, the CDR3 is TGTGCCAGCAGCTCTGAGTACGGGGGAAACACCATATATTTT. This codes for CASSSEYGGNTIYF. The whole variable domain, remainder taken from reference TRBV7-2 and TRBJ1-3, is GAGVSQSPSNKVTEKGKDVELRCDPISGHTALYWYRQSLGQGLEFLIYFQGNSAPDKSGLPSDRFSAERTGGSVSTLTIQRTQQEDSAVYLCASSSEYGGNTIYFGEGSWLTVV.

The rearrangement links TRBV5-5 to TRBJ2-7, with D unclear. Deletions cut 4 bases from V and 2 bases from J, with 16 bases between. The CDR3 length is 15 residues. CDR1 and CDR2 from the germline V gene are SGHKS and YYEKEE (reference sequence). CDR3 region: CASSITGLNPYEQYF. In DNA form, the CDR3 reads TGTGCCAGCAGCATTACGGGCCTCAACCCCTACGAGCAGTACTTC.

This clone came up a few times. The gene calls are TRBV19 and TRBJ2-1; 8 bases map to TRBD2. The CDR3 covers 15 residues. Germline-derived CDR1 and CDR2 are LNHDA and SQIVND (reference sequence). The J segment lost 8 bases and the V segment lost 6 bases, leaving 12 bases of the junction unmatched. The CDR3 DNA follows: TGTGCCAGTAGCCCACCGGGACTAGGGTCCCATGAGCAGTTCTTC. This encodes CASSPPGLGSHEQFF.

Of note for this clone: Other nucleotide sequences from this sample produce the same CDR3. The CDR3 nucleotides are TGTGCCAGCAGCTTCCAGGGGACAGATACGCAGTATTTT. It encodes CASSFQGTDTQYF. The chain couples TRBV5-4 to TRBJ2-3; a weak D match, TRBD1 (6 bases). Trimming stripped 2 bases from V and 3 bases from J, with 7 bases between. Per germline, CDR1 SGHNT and CDR2 YYREEE (reference sequence). The CDR3 has 13 residues.

The chain has TRBV29-1 and TRBJ2-7; TRBD1 agrees at 10 bases. V dropped 6 bases and J dropped 7; count of bases not matched to a gene: 9. Germline V gives CDR1 SQVTM, CDR2 ANQGSEA. The length of the CDR3 is 13 residues. CDR3 bases: TGCAGCGTAACCGGGACAGGGGTTCATGAGCAGTACTTC. Its protein product is CSVTGTGVHEQYF.

The rearrangement links TRBV18 to TRBJ2-2; D gene ambiguous. V was shortened by 1 base and J by 7 bases, with 13 bases between the two germline ends. Germline CDR1 reads KGHSH; CDR2 reads LQKENI. This CDR3 spans 15 amino acids. The CDR3 sequence: CASSPRRFEGGELFF. In DNA, the CDR3 is TGTGCCAGCTCACCACGGCGGTTTGAAGGCGGGGAGCTGTTTTTT.

This chain connects TRBV28 to TRBJ2-7; 8 positions match TRBD1. CDR1 is MDHEN, CDR2 SYDVKM, per germline. With 6 bases clipped from V and 2 bases from J, the junction kept 3 bases outside the gene matches. The CDR3 is 13 amino acids. The CDR3 coding sequence is TGTGCCAGCAGGGGGGACAGGCCCTACGAGCAGTACTTC. This translates into CASRGDRPYEQYF.

In this sample, this clone turned up once. This chain connects TRBV28 to TRBJ2-5, with TRBD1 matching over 7 bases. The germline V gene encodes CDR1 MDHEN and CDR2 SYDVKM. After removal of 7 bases from V and 3 bases from J, the junction contained 5 bases not matched to a gene. The CDR3 runs to 13 residues. The CDR3 DNA reads as TGTGCCAGCAATGACAGGGTAAAAGAGACCCAGTACTTC. It codes for CASNDRVKETQYF.

This clone was detected only a few times. This chain joins TRBV7-9 and TRBJ1-4, with D uncertain. Germline CDR1 and CDR2: SEHNR and FQNEAQ (reference sequence). The CDR3 is 13 amino acids. V was pared by 8 bases and J by 4 bases, with 11 bases between. Written as DNA, the CDR3 is TGTGCCAGCCTGCCGGCCGGTAATGAAAAACTGTTTTTT. It yields the protein CASLPAGNEKLFF.

In this sample, this clone turned up a few times. The V call is TRBV4-1, the J call TRBJ1-5; 7 bases agree with TRBD1. This CDR3 is built from 15 residues. Losses at the gene ends were 1 base for V and 4 bases for J; bases not matched to a gene: 4. Per germline, CDR1 MGHRA and CDR2 YSYEKL. CDR3 residues: CASSQAGQMNQPQHF. The CDR3 DNA is TGCGCCAGCAGCCAAGCGGGACAGATGAATCAGCCCCAGCATTTT.

The chain carries TRBV5-4 and TRBJ2-5; 7 bases are a match to TRBD1. Germline lookup yields CDR1 SGHNT and CDR2 YYREEE (reference sequence). The CDR3 is 15 amino acids. Germline trimming cut 4 bases from V and 5 bases from J; bases unmatched to any gene: 11. CDR3 nucleotides: TGTGCCAGCAGCCCCACGAAGGGGGCCGTGGAGACCCAGTACTTC. It yields the protein CASSPTKGAVETQYF.

V is TRBV25-1 and J is TRBJ2-1, with 9 bases lining up with TRBD2. Germline V gene data show CDR1 as MGHDK and CDR2 as SYGVNS. The length of the CDR3 is 15 residues. The V gene end was trimmed by 6 bases and the J gene end by 7 bases; junction bases not matched to a gene: 10. The CDR3 DNA reads TGTGCCAGCAGCCCGATGAGCGGGAGGTGGAATGAGCAGTTCTTC. Its translation: CASSPMSGRWNEQFF.

This CDR3 is CASSGADNYGYTF. CDR3 coding DNA: TGTGCCAGCAGCGGCGCAGATAACTATGGCTACACCTTC. V is TRBV9 and J is TRBJ1-2, with D unresolved. The ends were cut back, 3 bases at V and 1 base at J, with 7 bases in the middle. CDR1 and CDR2 (germline): SGDLS, YYNGEE. The CDR3 is 13 amino acids.

This clone was recorded at least ten times. The rearrangement links TRBV7-2 to TRBJ2-1, with TRBD2 identical over 7 bases. The CDR3 is made up of 15 amino acids. With V trimmed by 4 bases and J by 4 bases, 7 bases remained unmatched. Germline lookup yields CDR1 SGHTA and CDR2 FQGNSA. This CDR3 is CASSSPRLAYNEQFF. CDR3 in DNA: TGTGCCAGCAGCTCGCCGAGACTAGCTTACAATGAGCAGTTCTTC.

The chain has TRBV28 and TRBJ1-6; 10 bases agree with TRBD1. The CDR3 consists of 14 residues. J lost 10 bases, V lost 10 bases, and 10 bases had no gene match. Germline loops: CDR1 MDHEN, CDR2 SYDVKM. For the CDR3, the DNA is TGTGCCACCAAAACCGGGACAGGGGTGTCACCCCTCCACTTT. Translation: CATKTGTGVSPLHF.

V is TRBV5-1 and J is TRBJ2-5; maybe TRBD1 (5 bases). Per the germline V gene, CDR1 is SGHRS and CDR2 is YFSETQ. Trimming stripped 0 bases from V and 4 bases from J, with 13 bases between. The CDR3 spans 15 residues. The CDR3 spells CASSLVPQQGETQYF. For the CDR3, the DNA is TGCGCCAGCAGCTTGGTACCTCAGCAGGGAGAGACCCAGTACTTC.

The chain recombines TRBV23-1 with TRBJ1-1; D gene unclear. TRBV23-1 is an ORF for which the function is uncertain. Trimming removed 6 bases at V and 3 bases at J, with 29 bases between. There are 19 residues in the CDR3. CDR3 in DNA: TGCGCCAGCAGCCCTTGGCGGACCTATAGGGCATTGAGGCACACTGAAGCTTTCTTT. It encodes CASSPWRTYRALRHTEAFF.

Only a few counts were recorded for this clone. This chain uses TRBV9 with TRBJ2-7; TRBD2 is a possible D gene (6 bases). This CDR3 has 15 residues. Germline assignment: CDR1 SGDLS and CDR2 YYNGEE. V was clipped by 2 bases and J by 5 bases, with 17 bases between them. The CDR3 nucleotides are TGTGCCAGCAGCGTGCGGACCGGGGGAAGGGACGAGCAGTACTTC. The encoded protein is CASSVRTGGRDEQYF.

The rearrangement joins TRBV5-1 to TRBJ2-1; 8 bases line up with TRBD1. The germline CDR1 and CDR2 sequences are SGHRS and YFSETQ. The J segment lost 7 bases and the V segment lost 2 bases, leaving 11 bases of the junction unmatched. The CDR3 runs to 16 residues. The CDR3 bases are TGCGCCAGCAGCTTTTTCTCGGGACAGGTTGCGAATGAGCAGTTCTTC. Amino acid sequence: CASSFFSGQVANEQFF.

This clone was recorded a few times. This chain joins TRBV4-3 and TRBJ1-2, with D maybe TRBD1 (5 bases). The germline V gene has CDR1 LGHNA and CDR2 YSLEER. This CDR3 is 16 amino acids long. With 4 bases removed from V and 2 bases from J, the gap between germline ends came to 17 bases. In DNA form, the CDR3 reads TGCGCCAGCAGCCTCAAGGCGGGGGGTATCAACTATGGCTACACCTTC. Amino acid sequence: CASSLKAGGINYGYTF.

There are a few counts of this clone. This chain uses TRBV7-9 with TRBJ1-2; tentatively, D is TRBD1 (6 bases). The CDR3 is 15 amino acids. Trimming took 5 bases from V and 4 from J, leaving 17 bases between them. Germline lookup yields CDR1 SEHNR and CDR2 FQNEAQ (reference sequence). This chain's CDR3 is CASSDRQVNSYGYTF. The CDR3 nucleotides read TGTGCCAGCAGCGACCGACAGGTCAACTCCTATGGCTACACCTTC. Full variable domain (rest looked up from reference TRBV7-9 and TRBJ1-2): DTGVSQNPRHKITKRGQNVTFRCDPISEHNRLYWYRQTLGQGPEFLTYFQNEAQLEKSRLLSDRFSAERPKGSFSTLEIQRTEQGDSAMYLCASSDRQVNSYGYTFGSGTRLTVV.

The chain is built from TRBV7-2 and TRBJ2-2, with D maybe TRBD2 (6 bases). The CDR3 totals 17 residues. The V gene lost 4 bases and the J gene lost 0 bases, with 15 bases spanning the gap. Germline V gives CDR1 SGHTA, CDR2 FQGNSA. The CDR3 sequence is CASSSPRGGTNTGELFF. The CDR3 DNA sequence: TGTGCCAGCAGCTCACCGCGGGGAGGAACGAACACCGGGGAGCTGTTTTTT.

The chain carries TRBV4-1 and TRBJ1-2, with no clear D. V was pared by 2 bases and J by 1 base, with 14 bases between. The germline V gene encodes CDR1 MGHRA and CDR2 YSYEKL. CDR3 length: 16 residues. The CDR3 sequence: CASSQPGQESNYGYTF. The DNA for the CDR3 is TGCGCCAGCAGCCAACCCGGCCAGGAAAGTAACTATGGCTACACCTTC.

This rearrangement joins TRBV5-4 to TRBJ2-7, with TRBD1 matching over 8 bases. Germline CDR1 and CDR2: SGHNT and YYREEE (reference sequence). J was trimmed by 0 bases and V by 4 bases; bases with no gene match: 6. CDR3 length: 15 amino acids. The CDR3 protein is CASSLGQGNSYEQYF. The CDR3 region has the DNA TGTGCCAGCAGCCTCGGACAGGGAAACTCCTACGAGCAGTACTTC.

This rearrangement joins TRBV7-2 to TRBJ1-1; TRBD1 might be the D (5 bases). The germline gives CDR1 SGHTA, CDR2 FQGNSA. The CDR3 has 14 amino acids. Trimming shortened V by 0 bases and J by 6 bases, and 11 bases separated the two germline ends. DNA for the CDR3: TGTGCCAGCAGCTTAGCGTCGGGGGATCCTGAAGCTTTCTTT. Translating gives CASSLASGDPEAFF.

This chain links TRBV9 with TRBJ1-2, with a weak D call TRBD1 (5 bases). V was clipped by 0 bases and J by 7 bases, with 25 bases between them. Germline-derived CDR1 and CDR2 are SGDLS and YYNGEE. CDR3 length equals 18 residues. The DNA of the CDR3 is TGTGCCAGCAGCGTAGATCTCTATTTCGGGGGTTTTCATGGTGGCTACACCTTC. Its protein product is CASSVDLYFGGFHGGYTF. The full variable domain, with the rest looked up from reference TRBV9 and TRBJ1-2, is DSGVTQTPKHLITATGQRVTLRCSPRSGDLSVYWYQQSLDQGLQFLIQYYNGEERAKGNILERFSAQQFPDLHSELNLSSLELGDSALYFCASSVDLYFGGFHGGYTFGSGTRLTVV.

In regard to this clone: The same CDR3 arises from other DNA sequences in this sample as well. The V gene is TRBV29-1, the J gene TRBJ2-7, with unresolved D. Looked up from germline, CDR1 is SQVTM and CDR2 is ANQGSEA. There are 11 residues in the CDR3. V was cut by 0 bases and J by 4 bases, with 4 bases left in between. The CDR3 protein is CSVEEGYEQYF. The CDR3 DNA sequence: TGCAGCGTTGAAGAGGGGTACGAGCAGTACTTC.

For the CDR3, the DNA is TGTGCCAGCAGTTTACCTGGACTAGCGGGTGTTACGCAGTATTTT. This codes for CASSLPGLAGVTQYF. The chain employs TRBV28 and TRBJ2-3; 11 positions agree with TRBD2. CDR3 length equals 15 residues. Per the germline V gene, CDR1 is MDHEN and CDR2 is SYDVKM. J gave up 8 bases and V 2 bases, and 6 bases lay outside the gene matches.

This clone was detected a few times. This chain connects TRBV7-3 to TRBJ2-1; D might be TRBD2 (6 bases). Looked up from germline, CDR1 is SGHTA and CDR2 is FQGTGA. Trimming removed 5 bases from V and 6 bases from J, with 23 bases in between. This CDR3 has 17 amino acids. The CDR3: CASSHTGGAKPSNEQFF. The CDR3 DNA sequence: TGTGCCAGCAGCCACACTGGAGGGGCCAAACCTTCCAATGAGCAGTTCTTC.